The count of the clone carrying this T cell receptor beta chain is one. Its target is unknown. Stability of Graves' hyperthyroidism was defined as absent ophthalmopathy progression within 18 months. TCR beta CDR3 regions were amplified from RNA transcripts. The TCR CDR3 first-round RT-PCR relied on the HTBI primer set. From the multiplex PCR reads, TCRdb called clonotypes with MiXCR, one entry per CDR3 protein. The table shows some 400,000 distinct CDR3 sequences, with about 15% occurring only once. Germline lookup yields CDR1 SGHNT and CDR2 YYREEE (reference sequence). V lost 4 bases, J lost 4 bases, and 11 bases lay in between. The CDR3 is 13 residues long. The source of the sample is a study of T cells in Graves' hyperthyroidism and ophthalmopathy. The study's findings and limits: Blood samples included most of the expanded thyroid clonotypes exceeding 0.001. Ophthalmopathy, as predicted by the model, came a median 6.5 months after the prediction.

The TCR comes from a woman in her sixties with Graves' hyperthyroidism. V is TRBV5-4 and J is TRBJ2-5; tentatively, D is TRBD1 (6 bases). Sequenced sample: blood. The CDR3 DNA is TGTGCCAGCAGCGACCCCAGGGGAGAGACCCAGTACTTC. This gives the protein CASSDPRGETQYF.